This T cell receptor (beta chain) was retrieved from a study of blood T cell repertoires in COVID-19. The method was immunoSEQ multiplex PCR; TCRdb's version includes in-frame clones alone and lacks a portion of them. This table has fewer than 300,000 clones, roughly 80% appearing once. Specimen: peripheral blood. This clonotype was sampled from a person between 65 and 79 years old with COVID-19, enrolled during active disease.

The CDR3 DNA is TGTGCCAGCAGCGTCTTCACCGGGGAGCTGTTTTTT. This encodes CASSVFTGELFF. J is TRBJ2-2 and V is TRBV9; D not certain. Germline V gene data show CDR1 as SGDLS and CDR2 as YYNGEE. The CDR3 runs to 12 residues. With 2 bases removed from V and 4 bases from J, the gap between germline ends came to 3 bases. The full variable domain, its missing parts supplied by reference TRBV9 and TRBJ2-2, is DSGVTQTPKHLITATGQRVTLRCSPRSGDLSVYWYQQSLDQGLQFLIQYYNGEERAKGNILERFSAQQFPDLHSELNLSSLELGDSALYFCASSVFTGELFFGEGSRLTVL.